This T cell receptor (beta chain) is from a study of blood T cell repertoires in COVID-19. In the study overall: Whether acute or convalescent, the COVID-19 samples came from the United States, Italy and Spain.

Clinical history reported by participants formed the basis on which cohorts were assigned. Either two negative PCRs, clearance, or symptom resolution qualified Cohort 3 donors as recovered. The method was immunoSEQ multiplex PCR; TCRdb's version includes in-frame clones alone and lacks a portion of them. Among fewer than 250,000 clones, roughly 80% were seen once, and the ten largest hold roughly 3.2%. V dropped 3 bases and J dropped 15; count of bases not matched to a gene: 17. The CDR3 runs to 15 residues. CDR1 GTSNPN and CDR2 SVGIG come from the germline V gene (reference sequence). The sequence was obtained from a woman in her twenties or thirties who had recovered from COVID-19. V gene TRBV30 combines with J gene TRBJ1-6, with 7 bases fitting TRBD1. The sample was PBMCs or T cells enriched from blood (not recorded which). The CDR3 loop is CAWSRTGLGNWGLHF. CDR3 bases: TGTGCCTGGAGCAGGACAGGACTGGGGAATTGGGGCCTCCACTTT.